This is a list of T cell receptor beta chains from one sample in a study of regulatory T cells in long-lasting Graves disease. TCRdb ran MiXCR on the multiplex PCR reads and lists one entry per CDR3 protein. Of under 400,000 distinct CDR3 sequences in the sample, approximately 15% were seen once. The sample was also reused in another study, on T cells in Graves' hyperthyroidism and ophthalmopathy.

The sequences come from peripheral blood mononuclear cells (PBMCs), collected at new diagnosis, from a patient treated with antithyroid drugs. The receptors originated from a man aged 35-49 years with Graves disease. The CDR3 runs from the conserved cysteine through the conserved F or W. A D gene is named only where the DNA matches it firmly. Size tells how often a clone was seen (once, few, many) or the class of an expanded clone, and some rows leave it out.

size	V	length	J	D	DNA	CDR3
many	TRBV7-2	17	TRBJ2-5	TRBD2	TGTGCCAGCAGCTTAGTGGGTAGGGACTATTATCAAGAGACCCAGTACTTC	CASSLVGRDYYQETQYF
many	TRBV4-1	17	TRBJ1-6	TRBD1	TGCGCCAGCAGCCACACCGTGGACAGGGCCGTCGGTTCACCCCTCCACTTT	CASSHTVDRAVGSPLHF
NA	TRBV7-9	15	TRBJ2-3	NA	TGTGCCAGCAGCTTAGGACAGGCCTTCACAGATACGCAGTATTTT	CASSLGQAFTDTQYF
many	TRBV7-2	15	TRBJ2-7	NA	TGTGCCAGCAGCTTAGGGGGTGGGGACGGCTACGAGCAGTACTTC	CASSLGGGDGYEQYF
many	TRBV18	13	TRBJ2-7	NA	TGTGCCAGCTCACCACTGGACGGGGGCGAGCAGTACTTC	CASSPLDGGEQYF
NA	TRBV24-1	17	TRBJ1-1	NA	TGTGCCACCAGTGATTCTTTTAAGGACCGAGGGGTCACTGAAGCTTTCTTT	CATSDSFKDRGVTEAFF
many	TRBV5-1	15	TRBJ1-2	TRBD1	TGCGCCAGCAGCCGAACAGGGGGCGTGAACTATGGCTACACCTTC	CASSRTGGVNYGYTF
many	TRBV30	15	TRBJ2-1	NA	TGTGCCTGGAGTGTAGGCGGGACGGCCTACAATGAGCAGTTCTTC	CAWSVGGTAYNEQFF
few	TRBV5-1	15	TRBJ2-5	NA	TGCGCCAGCAGCTTGTTAAGCGCCAGCCAAGAGACCCAGTACTTC	CASSLLSASQETQYF
few	TRBV20-1	15	TRBJ2-5	NA	TGCAGTGCTAGAGAGGGAGGATTGGACGGTGAGACCCAGTACTTC	CSAREGGLDGETQYF
many	TRBV27	14	TRBJ2-7	TRBD2	TGTGCCAGCAGACCTGGACTAGCGGGATACGAGCAGTACTTC	CASRPGLAGYEQYF
many	TRBV4-3	14	TRBJ1-1	TRBD1	TGCGCCAGCAGCCAAGGAGGGACAGACACTGAAGCTTTCTTT	CASSQGGTDTEAFF
NA	TRBV28	13	TRBJ1-1	NA	TGTGCCACCACGCAGCCCCCGACAGACAGAGCTTTCTTT	CATTQPPTDRAFF
NA	TRBV5-1	16	TRBJ2-3	TRBD1	TGCGCCAGCAGCCTAAGGGACAGGATCCGCACAGATACGCAGTATTTT	CASSLRDRIRTDTQYF
many	TRBV28	16	TRBJ2-3	TRBD1	TGTGCCAGCCGGTCTGATCCCGGGACAGTTGCAGATACGCAGTATTTT	CASRSDPGTVADTQYF
NA	TRBV7-9	12	TRBJ2-5	NA	TGTGCCAGCAGTGTCAGTTCTCAGACCCAGTACTTC	CASSVSSQTQYF
many	TRBV12-3/TRBV12-4	15	TRBJ2-1	TRBD2	TGTGCCAGCAGCCGAGGACTAGCGGGGGGAAATGAGCAGTTCTTC	CASSRGLAGGNEQFF
many	TRBV20-1	15	TRBJ1-5	TRBD1	TGCAGTGCTAGACTTACAGGGGGCAACACTCAGCCCCAGCATTTT	CSARLTGGNTQPQHF
many	TRBV2	12	TRBJ1-2	NA	TGTGCCAGCAGTGAGCCCAATGGGGGCTACACCTTC	CASSEPNGGYTF
many	TRBV28	15	TRBJ2-7	TRBD1	TGTGCCAGCAGTTTAGAGGACAGGGGTGCCTACGAGCAGTACTTC	CASSLEDRGAYEQYF
many	TRBV20-1	13	TRBJ2-2	NA	TGCAGTGCTTTTGACATAATACTCGGGGAGCTGTTTTTT	CSAFDIILGELFF
many	TRBV5-1	15	TRBJ2-5	TRBD1	TGCGCCAGCAGGATGGGACAGCCATCCCAAGAGACCCAGTACTTC	CASRMGQPSQETQYF
many	TRBV3-1	15	TRBJ2-7	NA	TGTGCCAGCTCGAAATGGGGACGGGCCACCTACGAGCAGTACTTC	CASSKWGRATYEQYF
many	TRBV28	17	TRBJ1-5	NA	TGTGCCAGCAGCACCACTCGACAGACCTGGCAACGCCAGCCCCAGCATTTT	CASSTTRQTWQRQPQHF
many	TRBV11-2	11	TRBJ2-1	NA	TGTGCCAGCAGCTTCTACACTGAGCAGTTCTTC	CASSFYTEQFF
many	TRBV4-2	18	TRBJ2-5	TRBD2	TGTGCCAGCAGCCGGGAACTAGCGGGGGGGCGACGCCAAGAGACCCAGTACTTC	CASSRELAGGRRQETQYF
many	TRBV2	14	TRBJ1-1	NA	TGTGCCAGCAGTTCGAATTACATGAACACTGAAGCTTTCTTT	CASSSNYMNTEAFF
NA	TRBV7-9	12	TRBJ2-7	NA	TGTGCAGTCGCTTGGTTGGGCGGCGAGCAGTACTTC	CAVAWLGGEQYF
many	TRBV7-9	14	TRBJ2-7	NA	TGTGCCAGCAGCCAGGCACAGGGCCTCTACGAGCAGTACTTC	CASSQAQGLYEQYF
NA	TRBV7-9	16	TRBJ2-2	NA	TGTGCCAGCAGCTACCCGTTTAGGGCGAACACCGGGGAGCTGTTTTTT	CASSYPFRANTGELFF
many	TRBV27	14	TRBJ2-1	NA	TGTGCCAGCACCCGCCGGGACCCCAACAATGAACAGTTCTTC	CASTRRDPNNEQFF
many	TRBV30	12	TRBJ1-4	TRBD1	TGTGCCTGGGGGACAGGCGGTGAAAAACTGTTTTTT	CAWGTGGEKLFF
NA	TRBV28	16	TRBJ2-5	TRBD1	TGTGCCTGCACCCTGGGGGGACAGGGGGCTGGGGAGACCCAGTACTTC	CACTLGGQGAGETQYF
few	TRBV3-1	13	TRBJ1-2	NA	TGTGCCAGCAGCCAAGATGAGGGGCCTCTCTCCACCTTC	CASSQDEGPLSTF
NA	TRBV12-3/TRBV12-4	16	TRBJ2-7	TRBD1	TGTGCCAGCAGTCAAACTTGGACAGGGCCCTCCTACGAGCAGTACTTC	CASSQTWTGPSYEQYF
few	TRBV2	15	TRBJ1-1	TRBD1	TGTGCCAGCAGTGGCCGGACAGGGCGGGCCACTGAAGCTTTCTTT	CASSGRTGRATEAFF
many	TRBV5-1	14	TRBJ1-1	NA	TGCGCCAGCAGCTTCACAGGAGCTTTCGTTGAAGCTTTCTTT	CASSFTGAFVEAFF
NA	TRBV11-2	16	TRBJ2-5	NA	TGTGCCAGCAGCTTAGATAGGAGCCAGGGGCAAGAGACCCAGTACTTC	CASSLDRSQGQETQYF